Below, one T cell receptor (beta chain) is given with its context. Its cognate antigen is unknown. The record originates from a study of response to subunit inactivated influenza vaccine. Study-wide points: Authors suggested each seasonal flu vaccination may recruit only limited numbers of new T cells.

TCRdb itself ran the RT-PCR reads through MiXCR, one entry per CDR3 protein. The profile shows approximately 530,000 distinct CDR3 sequences, about an eighth of them singletons. The CDR3 consists of 15 residues. V dropped 2 bases and J dropped 2 bases, with 12 bases sitting between them. Germline V lookup: CDR1 LGHNA, CDR2 YNFKEQ. Sample: PBMCs from blood, taken about 40 days after vaccination. V is TRBV4-2 and J is TRBJ2-5; D is possibly TRBD2 (5 bases). The TCR was taken from a man between 45 and 60 years old who received an inactivated influenza vaccine. The CDR3 bases are TGTGCCAGCAGCCAAAAGAGGGAATCTCAAGAGACCCAGTACTTC. It codes for CASSQKRESQETQYF.